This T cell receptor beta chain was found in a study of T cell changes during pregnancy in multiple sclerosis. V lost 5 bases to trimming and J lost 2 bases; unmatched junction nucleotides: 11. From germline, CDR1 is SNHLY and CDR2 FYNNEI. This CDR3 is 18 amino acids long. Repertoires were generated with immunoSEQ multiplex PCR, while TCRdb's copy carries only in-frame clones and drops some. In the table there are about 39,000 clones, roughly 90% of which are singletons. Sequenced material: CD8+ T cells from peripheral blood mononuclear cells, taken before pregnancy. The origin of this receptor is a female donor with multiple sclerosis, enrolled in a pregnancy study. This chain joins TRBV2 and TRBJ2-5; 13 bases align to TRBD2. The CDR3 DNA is TGTGCCAGCAGTCTGCGGACTAGCGGGGGAGAAACGCAAGAGACCCAGTACTTC. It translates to CASSLRTSGGETQETQYF.